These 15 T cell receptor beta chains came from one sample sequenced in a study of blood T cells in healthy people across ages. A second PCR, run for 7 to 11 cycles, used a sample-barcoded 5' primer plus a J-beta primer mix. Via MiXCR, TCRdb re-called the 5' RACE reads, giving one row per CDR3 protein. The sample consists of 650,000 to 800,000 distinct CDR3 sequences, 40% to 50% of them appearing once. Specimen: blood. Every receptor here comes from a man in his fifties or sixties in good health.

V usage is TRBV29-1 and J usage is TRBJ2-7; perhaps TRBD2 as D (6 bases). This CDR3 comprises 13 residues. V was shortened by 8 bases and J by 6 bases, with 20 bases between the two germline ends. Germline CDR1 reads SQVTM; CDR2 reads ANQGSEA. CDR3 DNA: TGCAGCACCTTAAACCCGGGGGTAGGCGAGCAGTACTTC. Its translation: CSTLNPGVGEQYF.

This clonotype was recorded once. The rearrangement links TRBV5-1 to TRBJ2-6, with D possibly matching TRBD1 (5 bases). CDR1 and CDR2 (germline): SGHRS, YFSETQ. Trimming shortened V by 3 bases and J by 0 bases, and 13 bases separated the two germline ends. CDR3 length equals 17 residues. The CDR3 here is CASSSRQFSSGANVLTF. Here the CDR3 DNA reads TGCGCCAGCAGCTCGCGACAGTTCTCCTCTGGGGCCAACGTCCTGACTTTC. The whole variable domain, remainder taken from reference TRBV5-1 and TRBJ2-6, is KAGVTQTPRYLIKTRGQQVTLSCSPISGHRSVSWYQQTPGQGLQFLFEYFSETQRNKGNFPGRFSGRQFSNSRSEMNVSTLELGDSALYLCASSSRQFSSGANVLTFGAGSRLTVL.

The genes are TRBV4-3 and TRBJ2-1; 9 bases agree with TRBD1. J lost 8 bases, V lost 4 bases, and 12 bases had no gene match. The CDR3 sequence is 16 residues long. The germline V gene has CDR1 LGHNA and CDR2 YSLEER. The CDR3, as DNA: TGCGCCAGCAGCCCCTTACCCGGGACAGGGTCGGATGAGCAGTTCTTC. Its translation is CASSPLPGTGSDEQFF.

The CDR3 protein is CASSPSRRGNEQFF. The CDR3 bases are TGTGCCAGCAGCCCGAGTCGGCGGGGGAATGAGCAGTTCTTC. This chain joins TRBV7-2 and TRBJ2-1; 7 bases align to TRBD2. The V and J ends lost 5 bases and 7 bases, in that order; junction bases with no gene match: 8. This CDR3 spans 14 amino acids. The germline CDR1 and CDR2 sequences are SGHTA and FQGNSA.

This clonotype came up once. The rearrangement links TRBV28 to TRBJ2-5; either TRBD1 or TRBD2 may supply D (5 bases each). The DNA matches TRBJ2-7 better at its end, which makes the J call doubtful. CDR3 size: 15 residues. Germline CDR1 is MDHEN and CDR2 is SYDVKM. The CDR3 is CASSRPSRGAYEQYF. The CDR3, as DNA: TGTGCCAGCAGCCGTCCCTCGAGGGGAGCCTACGAGCAGTACTTC.

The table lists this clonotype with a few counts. The CDR3 sequence: CASSFWAGKAEAFF. CDR3 DNA: TGTGCCAGCAGTTTCTGGGCGGGGAAGGCTGAAGCTTTCTTT. This chain connects TRBV28 to TRBJ1-1; D gene uncertain. Per the germline V gene, CDR1 is MDHEN and CDR2 is SYDVKM. V lost 3 bases and J 6 bases, leaving 14 bases between the germline ends. CDR3 length: 14 amino acids.

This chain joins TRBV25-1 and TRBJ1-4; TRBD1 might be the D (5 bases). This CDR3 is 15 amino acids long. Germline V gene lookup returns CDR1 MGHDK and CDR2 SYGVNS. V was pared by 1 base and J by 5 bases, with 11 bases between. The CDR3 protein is CASSELVKGNEKLFF. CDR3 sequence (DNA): TGTGCCAGCAGTGAATTGGTTAAGGGGAATGAAAAACTGTTTTTT. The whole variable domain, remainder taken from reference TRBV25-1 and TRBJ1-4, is EADIYQTPRYLVIGTGKKITLECSQTMGHDKMYWYQQDPGMELHLIHYSYGVNSTEKGDLSSESTVSRIRTEHFPLTLESARPSHTSQYLCASSELVKGNEKLFFGSGTQLSVL.

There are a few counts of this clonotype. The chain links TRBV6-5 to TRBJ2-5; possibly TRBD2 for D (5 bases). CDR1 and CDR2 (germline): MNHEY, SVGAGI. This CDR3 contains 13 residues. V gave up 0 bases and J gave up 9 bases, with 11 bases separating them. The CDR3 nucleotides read TGTGCCAGCAGTTACTCGAGGGTCGGGCCCCAGTACTTC. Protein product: CASSYSRVGPQYF.

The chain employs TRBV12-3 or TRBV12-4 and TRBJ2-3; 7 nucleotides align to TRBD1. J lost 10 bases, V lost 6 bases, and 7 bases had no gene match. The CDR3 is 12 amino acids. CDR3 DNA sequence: TGTGCCAGCAGCAACAGACAGGGCCCGCAGTATTTT. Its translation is CASSNRQGPQYF.

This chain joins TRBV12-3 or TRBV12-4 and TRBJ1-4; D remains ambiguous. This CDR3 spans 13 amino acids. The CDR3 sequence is CAEDGSLVEKLFF. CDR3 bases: TGTGCAGAGGACGGGTCTTTGGTAGAAAAACTGTTTTTT.

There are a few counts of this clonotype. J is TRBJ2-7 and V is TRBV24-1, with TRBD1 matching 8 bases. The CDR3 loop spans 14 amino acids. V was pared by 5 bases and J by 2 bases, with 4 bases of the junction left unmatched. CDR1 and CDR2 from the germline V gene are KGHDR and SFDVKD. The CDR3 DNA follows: TGTGCCACCAGTGGGGGGACAGGTCCCTACGAGCAGTACTTC. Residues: CATSGGTGPYEQYF.

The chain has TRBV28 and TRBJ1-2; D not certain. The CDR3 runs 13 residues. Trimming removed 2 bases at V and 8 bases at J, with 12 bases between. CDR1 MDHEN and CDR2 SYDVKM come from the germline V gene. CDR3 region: CASSLIASRGYTF. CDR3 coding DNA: TGTGCCAGCAGTTTAATAGCCTCTAGGGGCTACACCTTC.

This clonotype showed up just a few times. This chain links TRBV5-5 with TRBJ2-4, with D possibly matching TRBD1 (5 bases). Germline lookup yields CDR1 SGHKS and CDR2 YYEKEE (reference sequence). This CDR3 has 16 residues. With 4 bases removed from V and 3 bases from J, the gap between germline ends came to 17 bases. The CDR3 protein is CASSPSRQSGKNIQYF. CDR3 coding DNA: TGTGCCAGCAGCCCGTCAAGACAGTCGGGCAAAAACATTCAGTACTTC.

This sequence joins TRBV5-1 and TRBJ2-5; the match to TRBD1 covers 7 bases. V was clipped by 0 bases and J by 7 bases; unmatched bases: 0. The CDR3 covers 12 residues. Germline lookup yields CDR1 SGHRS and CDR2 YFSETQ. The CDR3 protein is CASSLDRGTQYF. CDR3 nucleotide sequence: TGCGCCAGCAGCTTGGACAGGGGGACCCAGTACTTC.

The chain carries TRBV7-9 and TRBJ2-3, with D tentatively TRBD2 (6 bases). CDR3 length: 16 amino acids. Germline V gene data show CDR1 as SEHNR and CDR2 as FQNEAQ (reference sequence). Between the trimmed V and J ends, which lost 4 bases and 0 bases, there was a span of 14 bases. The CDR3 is CASSYPPGTSTDTQYF. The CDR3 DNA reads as TGTGCCAGCAGCTATCCCCCAGGGACTAGCACAGATACGCAGTATTTT.